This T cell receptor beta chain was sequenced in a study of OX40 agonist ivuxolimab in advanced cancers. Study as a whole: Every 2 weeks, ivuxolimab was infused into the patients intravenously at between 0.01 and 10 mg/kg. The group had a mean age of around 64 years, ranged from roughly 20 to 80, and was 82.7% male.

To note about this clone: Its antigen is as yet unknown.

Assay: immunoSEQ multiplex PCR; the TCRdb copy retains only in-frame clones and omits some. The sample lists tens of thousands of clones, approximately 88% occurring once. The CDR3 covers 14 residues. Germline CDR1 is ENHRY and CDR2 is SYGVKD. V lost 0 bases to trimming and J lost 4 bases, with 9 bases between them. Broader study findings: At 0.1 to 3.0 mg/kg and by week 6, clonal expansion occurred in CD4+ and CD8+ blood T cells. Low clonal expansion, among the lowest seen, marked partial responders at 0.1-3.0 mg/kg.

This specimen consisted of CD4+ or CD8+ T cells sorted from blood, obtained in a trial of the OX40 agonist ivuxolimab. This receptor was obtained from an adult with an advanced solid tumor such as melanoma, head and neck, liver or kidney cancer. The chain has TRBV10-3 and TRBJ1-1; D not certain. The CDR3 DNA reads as TGTGCCATCAGTGAGTCGGAGGGCCCCACTGAAGCTTTCTTT. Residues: CAISESEGPTEAFF.